Presented here are 3 T cell receptor beta chains from one specimen sequenced in a study of cytomegalovirus exposure and HLA in healthy donors. This PCR relied on a set of 60 Vbeta primers and 13 Jbeta primers. The protocol was immunoSEQ multiplex PCR, while the TCRdb copy is restricted to in-frame clones and leaves out a portion. The sample records over 110,000 clones, 82% being singletons. The sample taken for sequencing was PBMCs. These receptors all come from a male donor in good health and CMV-seronegative.

CDR3 bases: TGTGCCAGCAGCGTAGTTCTAGGCCGCGGCTACACCTTC. Residues: CASSVVLGRGYTF. The rearrangement joins TRBV9 to TRBJ1-2; D remains ambiguous. Per the germline V gene, CDR1 is SGDLS and CDR2 is YYNGEE. The V end lost 0 bases, the J end lost 8 bases, and 11 bases lay between the germline ends. This CDR3 spans 13 amino acids. The complete variable domain, with remaining parts taken from reference TRBV9 and TRBJ1-2, reads DSGVTQTPKHLITATGQRVTLRCSPRSGDLSVYWYQQSLDQGLQFLIQYYNGEERAKGNILERFSAQQFPDLHSELNLSSLELGDSALYFCASSVVLGRGYTFGSGTRLTVV.

The chain uses TRBV10-1 and TRBJ2-7; 7 bases fit TRBD1. This CDR3 region has 14 residues. The V segment lost 6 bases and the J segment 2 bases; nucleotides outside the gene matches: 7. Germline CDR1 WNHNN, CDR2 SYGVQD (reference sequence). This chain's CDR3 is CASRDHGTAYEQYF. The CDR3 DNA reads TGCGCCAGCAGGGACCACGGGACAGCCTACGAGCAGTACTTC.

Turning to this clone: The same CDR3 arises from other DNA sequences in this sample as well. In DNA form, the CDR3 reads TGTGCCAGCAGGACAGCTTATAGCAATCAGCCCCAGCATTTT. This translates into CASRTAYSNQPQHF. The chain combines TRBV2 with TRBJ1-5; TRBD1 might be the D (5 bases). In germline, CDR1 is SNHLY, CDR2 FYNNEI. The V end lost 6 bases, the J end lost 0 bases, and 9 bases lay between the germline ends. This CDR3 has 14 amino acids. Combining the CDR3 with reference TRBV2 and TRBJ1-5 gives the whole variable domain EPEVTQTPSHQVTQMGQEVILRCVPISNHLYFYWYRQILGQKVEFLVSFYNNEISEKSEIFDDQFSVERPDGSNFTLKIRSTKLEDSAMYFCASRTAYSNQPQHFGDGTRLSIL.